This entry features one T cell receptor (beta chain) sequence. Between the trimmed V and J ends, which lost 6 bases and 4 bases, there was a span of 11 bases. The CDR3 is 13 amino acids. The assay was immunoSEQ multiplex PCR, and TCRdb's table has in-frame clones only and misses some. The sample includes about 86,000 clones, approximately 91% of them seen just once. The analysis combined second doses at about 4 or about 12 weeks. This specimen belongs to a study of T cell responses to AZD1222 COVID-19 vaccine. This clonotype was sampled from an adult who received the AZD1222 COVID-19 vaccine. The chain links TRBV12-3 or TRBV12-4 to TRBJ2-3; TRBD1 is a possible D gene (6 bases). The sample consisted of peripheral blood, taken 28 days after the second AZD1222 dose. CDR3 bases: TGTGCCAGCAGCCCAGGGGAAGCAGATACGCAGTATTTT. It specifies CASSPGEADTQYF.